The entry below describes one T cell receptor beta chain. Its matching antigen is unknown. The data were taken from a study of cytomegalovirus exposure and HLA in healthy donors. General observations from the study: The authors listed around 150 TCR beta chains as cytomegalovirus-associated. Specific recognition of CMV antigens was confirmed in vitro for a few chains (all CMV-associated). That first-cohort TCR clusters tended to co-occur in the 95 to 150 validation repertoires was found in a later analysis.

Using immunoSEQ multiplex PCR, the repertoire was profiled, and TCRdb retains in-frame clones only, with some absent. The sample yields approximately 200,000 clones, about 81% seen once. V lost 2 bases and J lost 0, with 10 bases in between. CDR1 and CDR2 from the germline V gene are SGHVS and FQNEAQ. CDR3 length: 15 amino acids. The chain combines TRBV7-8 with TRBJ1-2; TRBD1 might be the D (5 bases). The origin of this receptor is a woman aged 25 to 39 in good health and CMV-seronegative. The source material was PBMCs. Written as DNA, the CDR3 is TGTGCCAGCAGCTTACAGGGCGAGGCTAACTATGGCTACACCTTC. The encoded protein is CASSLQGEANYGYTF. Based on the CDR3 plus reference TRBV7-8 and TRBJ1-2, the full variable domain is GAGVSQSPRYKVAKRGQDVALRCDPISGHVSLFWYQQALGQGPEFLTYFQNEAQLDKSGLPSDRFFAERPEGSVSTLKIQRTQQEDSAVYLCASSLQGEANYGYTFGSGTRLTVV.